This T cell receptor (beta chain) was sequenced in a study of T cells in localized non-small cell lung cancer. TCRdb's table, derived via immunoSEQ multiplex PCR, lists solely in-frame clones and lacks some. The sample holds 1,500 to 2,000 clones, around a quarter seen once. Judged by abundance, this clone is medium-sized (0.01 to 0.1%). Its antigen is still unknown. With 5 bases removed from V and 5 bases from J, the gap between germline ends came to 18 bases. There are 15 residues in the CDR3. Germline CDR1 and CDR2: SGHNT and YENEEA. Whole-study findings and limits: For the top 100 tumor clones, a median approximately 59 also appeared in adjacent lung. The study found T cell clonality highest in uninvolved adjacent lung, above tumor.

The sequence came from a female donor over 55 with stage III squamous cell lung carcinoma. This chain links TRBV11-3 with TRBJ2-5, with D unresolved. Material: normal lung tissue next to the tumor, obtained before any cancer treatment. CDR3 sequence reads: CASSPEMSMGETQYF. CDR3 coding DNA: TGTGCCAGCAGCCCAGAGATGTCCATGGGGGAGACCCAGTACTTC.